The source of this TCR beta chain is a study of T cell responses to AZD1222 COVID-19 vaccine. Broader study findings: The donor group comprised mostly white British people and more females; the analysis possibly underestimated clonal diversity. Nearly half of the spike-specific TCRs reportedly recognize variant regions that carry no mutations. The study found Spike-specific TCR breadth and depth rose after two AZD1222 doses. Spike-wide vaccine-associated CD4 TCRs dominated at 160-218 and 743-854.

With respect to this clone: Its antigen is currently unknown.

CDR3 length: 16 residues. The germline V gene encodes CDR1 SGHDT and CDR2 YYEEEE. Trimming took 0 bases from V and 2 from J; bases not matched to a gene: 4. Sequencing was performed with immunoSEQ multiplex PCR; in TCRdb, only in-frame clones are kept and a portion is missing. In the table there are tens of thousands of clones, 65% to 85% of which are singletons. The chain combines TRBV5-6 with TRBJ1-4; 7 nucleotides align to TRBD1. This clonotype was obtained from an adult in good health. Sequences were derived from peripheral blood, sampled on day 0 of AZD1222 vaccination. CDR3 DNA sequence: TGTGCCAGCAGCTTGGTACAGGGGACCACTAATGAAAAACTGTTTTTT. Translating gives CASSLVQGTTNEKLFF. Variable domain in full (rest from reference TRBV5-6 and TRBJ1-4): DAGVTQSPTHLIKTRGQQVTLRCSPKSGHDTVSWYQQALGQGPQFIFQYYEEEERQRGNFPDRFSGHQFPNYSSELNVNALLLGDSALYLCASSLVQGTTNEKLFFGSGTQLSVL.